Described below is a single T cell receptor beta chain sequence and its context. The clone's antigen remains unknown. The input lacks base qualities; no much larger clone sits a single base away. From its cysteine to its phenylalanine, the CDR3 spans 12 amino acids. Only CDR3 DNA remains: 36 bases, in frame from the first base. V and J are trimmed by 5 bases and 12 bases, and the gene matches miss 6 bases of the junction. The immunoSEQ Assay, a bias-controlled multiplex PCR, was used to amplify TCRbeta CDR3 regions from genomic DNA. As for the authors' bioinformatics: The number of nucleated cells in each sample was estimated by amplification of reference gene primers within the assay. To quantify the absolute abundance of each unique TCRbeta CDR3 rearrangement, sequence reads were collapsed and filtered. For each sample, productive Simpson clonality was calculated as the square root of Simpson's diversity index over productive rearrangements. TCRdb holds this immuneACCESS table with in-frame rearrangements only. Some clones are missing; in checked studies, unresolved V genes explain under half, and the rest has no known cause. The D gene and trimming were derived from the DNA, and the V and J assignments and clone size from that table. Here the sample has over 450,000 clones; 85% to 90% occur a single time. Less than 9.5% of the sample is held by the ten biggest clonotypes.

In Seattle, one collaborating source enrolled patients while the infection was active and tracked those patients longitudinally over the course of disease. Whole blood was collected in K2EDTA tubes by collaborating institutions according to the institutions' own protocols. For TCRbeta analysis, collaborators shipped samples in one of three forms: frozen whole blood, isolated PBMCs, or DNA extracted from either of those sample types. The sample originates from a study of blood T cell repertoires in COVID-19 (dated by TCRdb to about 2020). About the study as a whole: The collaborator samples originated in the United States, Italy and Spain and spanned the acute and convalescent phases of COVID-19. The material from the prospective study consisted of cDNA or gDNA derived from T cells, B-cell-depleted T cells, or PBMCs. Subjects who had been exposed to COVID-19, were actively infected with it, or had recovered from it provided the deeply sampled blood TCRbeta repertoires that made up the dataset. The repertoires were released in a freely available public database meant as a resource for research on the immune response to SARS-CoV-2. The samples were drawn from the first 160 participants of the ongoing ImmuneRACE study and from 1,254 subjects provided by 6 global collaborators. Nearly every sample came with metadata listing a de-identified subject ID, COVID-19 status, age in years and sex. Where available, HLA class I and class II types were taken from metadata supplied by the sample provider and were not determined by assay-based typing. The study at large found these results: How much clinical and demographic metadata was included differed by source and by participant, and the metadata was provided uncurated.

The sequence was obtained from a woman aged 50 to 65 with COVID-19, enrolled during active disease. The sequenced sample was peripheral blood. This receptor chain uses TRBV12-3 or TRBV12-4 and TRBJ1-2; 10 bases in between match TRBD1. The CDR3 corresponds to CASSAGTGEHTF. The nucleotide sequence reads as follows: TGTGCCAGCAGTGCCGGGACAGGGGAGCACACCTTC.